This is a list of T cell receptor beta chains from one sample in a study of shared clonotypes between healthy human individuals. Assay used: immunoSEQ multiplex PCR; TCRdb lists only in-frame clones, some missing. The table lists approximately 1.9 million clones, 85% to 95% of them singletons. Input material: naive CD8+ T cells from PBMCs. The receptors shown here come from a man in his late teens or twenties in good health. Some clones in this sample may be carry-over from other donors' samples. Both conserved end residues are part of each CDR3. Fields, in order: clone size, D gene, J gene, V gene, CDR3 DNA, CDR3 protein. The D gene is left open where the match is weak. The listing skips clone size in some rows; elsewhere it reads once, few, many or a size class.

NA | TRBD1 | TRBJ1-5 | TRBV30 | TGTGCCTGGAGAGAGACAGGGCGCAATCAGCCCCAGCATTTT | CAWRETGRNQPQHF
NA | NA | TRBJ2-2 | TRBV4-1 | TGCGCCAGCAGCTCGGCGGAAGGGAACACCGGGGAGCTGTTTTTT | CASSSAEGNTGELFF
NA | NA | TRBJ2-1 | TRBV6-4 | TGTGCCAGCAGAGGGGACCCCGAAAATGAGCAGTTCTTC | CASRGDPENEQFF
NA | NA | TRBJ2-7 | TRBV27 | TGTGCCAGCGCCCCTCTCCGGGACAAGGGGTGGGAGCAGTACTTC | CASAPLRDKGWEQYF
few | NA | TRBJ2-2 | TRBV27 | TGTGCCAGCAGACGGGGGACCGGGGAGCTGTTTTTT | CASRRGTGELFF
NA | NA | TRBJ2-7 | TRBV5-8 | TGTGCCAGCAGCATACCGGGACACCGACGGATTCCCTACGAGCAGTACTTC | CASSIPGHRRIPYEQYF
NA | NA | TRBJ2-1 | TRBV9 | TGTGCCAGCAGCGTAGTCGGGGGTAGCCCCTACAATGAGCAGTTCTTC | CASSVVGGSPYNEQFF
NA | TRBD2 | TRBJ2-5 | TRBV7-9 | TGTGCCAGCAGCCCGACCTTGGCTAGCGGGAGGAGGTACCAAGAGACCCAGTACTTC | CASSPTLASGRRYQETQYF
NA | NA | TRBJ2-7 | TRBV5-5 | TGTGCCAGCAGCCCCATCCCGGGGTTCTACGAGCAGTACTTC | CASSPIPGFYEQYF
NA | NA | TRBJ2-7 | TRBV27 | TGTGCCAGCAGTTTAGTAGCGCCAGGGGCGGGAGACTTTGAGCAGTACTTC | CASSLVAPGAGDFEQYF
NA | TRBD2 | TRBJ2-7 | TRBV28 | TGTGCCAGCAGTTTCCCCATGCGGGAGGGCCGGTACGAGCAGTACTTC | CASSFPMREGRYEQYF
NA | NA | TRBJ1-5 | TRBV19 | TGTGCCAGTAGTATGGTGAGGGGCAATCAGCCCCAGCATTTT | CASSMVRGNQPQHF
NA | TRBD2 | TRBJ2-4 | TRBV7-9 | TGTGCCAGCTCATCGGGGGGGAACATTCAGTACTTC | CASSSGGNIQYF
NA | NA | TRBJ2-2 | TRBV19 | TGTGCCAGTAGTTTACAGGGTTCCGGGGAGCTGTTTTTT | CASSLQGSGELFF
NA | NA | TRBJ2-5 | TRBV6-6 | TGTGCCAGCTGTACGGGGCGGGAGACCCAGTACTTC | CASCTGRETQYF
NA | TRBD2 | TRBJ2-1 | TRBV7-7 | TGTGCCAGCAGCCCAATAGCGGGAGTGAGGAATGAGCAGTTCTTC | CASSPIAGVRNEQFF
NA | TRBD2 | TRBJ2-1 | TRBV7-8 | TGTGCCAGCAGCTTTGGACTAGCGGGAGGGCCGTACAATGAGCAGTTCTTC | CASSFGLAGGPYNEQFF
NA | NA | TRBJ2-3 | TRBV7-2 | TGTGCCAGCAGCTTAGGGAGATGGGACAGCACAGATACGCAGTATTTT | CASSLGRWDSTDTQYF
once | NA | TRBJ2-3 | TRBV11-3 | TGTGCCAGCAGCTTAGACAGCACAGATACGCAGTATTTT | CASSLDSTDTQYF
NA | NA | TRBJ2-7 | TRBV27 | TGTGCCAGCACCCCCGGTCGGGGGGCTGAAAACTACGAGCAGTACTTC | CASTPGRGAENYEQYF
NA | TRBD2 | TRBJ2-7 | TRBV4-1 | TGCGCCAGCAGCCCCGGGACTAGCGGGACGATATACCCACTTTCACAGGAGCAGTACTTC | CASSPGTSGTIYPLSQEQYF
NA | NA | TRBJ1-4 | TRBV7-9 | TGTGCCAGCAGCCTAAACGTAAATATGGGTGAAAAACTGTTTTTT | CASSLNVNMGEKLFF
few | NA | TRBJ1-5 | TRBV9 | TGTGCCAGCAGCGTAGATGGTAATAGCAATCAGCCCCAGCATTTT | CASSVDGNSNQPQHF
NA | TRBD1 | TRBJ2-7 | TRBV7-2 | TGTGCCAGCAGCCCGGACAGGGGAGATTACGAGCAGTACTTC | CASSPDRGDYEQYF
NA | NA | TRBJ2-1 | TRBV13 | TGTGCCAGCAGCGGCGGGAACTCCTACAATGAGCAGTTCTTC | CASSGGNSYNEQFF
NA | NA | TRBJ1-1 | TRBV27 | TGTGCCAGCAGGTACAGGGCGGTGGAGACTGAAGCTTTCTTT | CASRYRAVETEAFF